This passage covers 15 T cell receptor beta chains from one sample sequenced in a study of cytomegalovirus exposure and HLA in healthy donors. Researchers ran the PCR with 60 Vbeta and 13 Jbeta primers. Some clones are missing from TCRdb's copy, which holds only in-frame ones; the method was immunoSEQ multiplex PCR. The table shows about 95,000 clones, with about 76% occurring only once. Sample: PBMCs. The origin of the receptors is a woman in her 40s in good health and CMV-seronegative.

The chain combines TRBV9 with TRBJ2-5; D may be TRBD1 (5 bases). Trimming cost V 0 bases and J 7 bases, with 13 bases left between them. Germline V gives CDR1 SGDLS, CDR2 YYNGEE. The CDR3 contains 14 residues. CDR3 sequence (DNA): TGTGCCAGCAGCGTAGCTACAGGCATTGGGACCCAGTACTTC. Translated: CASSVATGIGTQYF.

V is TRBV5-1 and J is TRBJ2-2; 13 nucleotides match TRBD2. Germline lookup yields CDR1 SGHRS and CDR2 YFSETQ. V lost 3 bases, J lost 12 bases, and 11 bases stayed unmatched. There are 16 residues in the CDR3. CDR3 sequence: CASSSGLAGAPDKLFF. The CDR3 coding sequence is TGCGCCAGCAGCTCAGGACTAGCGGGGGCCCCGGACAAGCTGTTTTTT. Drawing the rest from reference TRBV5-1 and TRBJ2-2, the complete variable domain is KAGVTQTPRYLIKTRGQQVTLSCSPISGHRSVSWYQQTPGQGLQFLFEYFSETQRNKGNFPGRFSGRQFSNSRSEMNVSTLELGDSALYLCASSSGLAGAPDKLFFGEGSRLTVL.

The chain carries TRBV4-1 and TRBJ2-7; 7 bases agree with TRBD1. CDR3 length: 15 amino acids. V lost 2 bases to trimming and J lost 2 bases; unmatched junction nucleotides: 6. CDR1 MGHRA and CDR2 YSYEKL come from the germline V gene. The CDR3 reads CASSQNGGQPYEQYF. CDR3 DNA sequence: TGCGCCAGCAGCCAAAATGGGGGACAGCCCTACGAGCAGTACTTC.

The rearrangement links TRBV9 to TRBJ2-1; TRBD2 matches at 10 bases. The CDR3 totals 15 residues. Germline values: CDR1 SGDLS, CDR2 YYNGEE. Losses at the gene ends were 2 bases for V and 12 bases for J; bases not matched to a gene: 11. This CDR3 reads CASSVSGGPDVPQFF. CDR3 nucleotides: TGTGCCAGCAGCGTTAGCGGGGGGCCCGACGTTCCGCAGTTCTTC. Full variable domain (remainder filled in from reference TRBV9 and TRBJ2-1): DSGVTQTPKHLITATGQRVTLRCSPRSGDLSVYWYQQSLDQGLQFLIQYYNGEERAKGNILERFSAQQFPDLHSELNLSSLELGDSALYFCASSVSGGPDVPQFFGPGTRLTVL.

This clone was observed a single time. The V and J genes are TRBV6-6 and TRBJ2-5; 7 bases map to TRBD1. Matching the DNA end better, TRBJ2-7 makes the J call doubtful. Germline loops: CDR1 MNHNY, CDR2 SVGAGI (reference sequence). The CDR3 totals 14 residues. CDR3 in amino acids: CASNRQGANYEQYF. DNA for the CDR3: TGTGCCAGCAATCGACAGGGAGCAAACTACGAGCAGTACTTC.

This clone has a handful of counts. V gene TRBV5-6 combines with J gene TRBJ1-2; the match to TRBD1 covers 7 bases. Germline V lookup: CDR1 SGHDT, CDR2 YYEEEE. This CDR3 region has 14 residues. Trimming took 6 bases from V and 4 from J; bases not matched to a gene: 9. The CDR3 reads CASTPWPGGYGYTF. The CDR3 DNA reads as TGTGCCAGCACCCCCTGGCCAGGGGGCTATGGCTACACCTTC.

In this sample, this clone turned up a few times. The chain uses TRBV5-1 and TRBJ1-3; TRBD1 agrees at 10 bases. V was pared by 4 bases and J by 0 bases, with 7 bases of the junction left unmatched. The CDR3 totals 17 residues. Germline V gene data show CDR1 as SGHRS and CDR2 as YFSETQ. The CDR3 loop reads CASSRGTGDNSGNTIYF. In DNA, the CDR3 is TGCGCCAGCAGCCGCGGGACAGGGGACAACTCTGGAAACACCATATATTTT. Full variable domain (missing parts from reference TRBV5-1 and TRBJ1-3): KAGVTQTPRYLIKTRGQQVTLSCSPISGHRSVSWYQQTPGQGLQFLFEYFSETQRNKGNFPGRFSGRQFSNSRSEMNVSTLELGDSALYLCASSRGTGDNSGNTIYFGEGSWLTVV.

The chain carries TRBV5-1 and TRBJ2-2; maybe TRBD2 (5 bases). V lost 1 base to trimming and J lost 8 bases, with 18 bases between them. The CDR3 length is 16 residues. Germline CDR1 is SGHRS and CDR2 is YFSETQ. DNA of the CDR3: TGCGCCAGCAGCTTGATTTTACGGCTAGCCCAAGGGGAGCTGTTTTTT. As protein: CASSLILRLAQGELFF.

V and J are TRBV6-5 and TRBJ1-4; TRBD1 matches 7 bases. V shed 0 bases and J 4 bases; nucleotides not matched to a gene: 5. Looked up from germline, CDR1 is MNHEY and CDR2 is SVGAGI. This CDR3 is 16 amino acids long. The CDR3 loop reads CASSYSLTGVNEKLFF. The CDR3, as DNA: TGTGCCAGCAGTTACTCTCTAACAGGGGTTAATGAAAAACTGTTTTTT.

This clone was counted a single time. This chain connects TRBV5-1 to TRBJ2-4; TRBD2 aligns across 12 bases. The CDR3 consists of 17 residues. V was pared by 4 bases and J by 0 bases, with 5 bases of the junction left unmatched. Germline V CDR1 and CDR2: SGHRS, YFSETQ. The CDR3 DNA sequence: TGCGCCAGCAGCCGGACTAGCGGGGTGATAGCCAAAAACATTCAGTACTTC. Amino acids: CASSRTSGVIAKNIQYF.

This chain links TRBV2 with TRBJ2-2, with D possibly matching TRBD1 (5 bases). The CDR3 loop spans 14 amino acids. The germline V gene encodes CDR1 SNHLY and CDR2 FYNNEI. Deletions cut 6 bases from V and 4 bases from J, with 12 bases between. The DNA for the CDR3 is TGTGCCAGCAGCGCCCTCCAGGGCACCGGGGAGCTGTTTTTT. Protein: CASSALQGTGELFF.

The CDR3 DNA sequence: TGTGCCAGCAGTTCAGAGGCTATGCAGCCCCAGCATTTT. It is translated as CASSSEAMQPQHF. The chain links TRBV6-6 to TRBJ1-5, with D uncertain. CDR1 MNHNY and CDR2 SVGAGI come from the germline V gene (reference sequence). V was pared by 4 bases and J by 7 bases, with 11 bases between. The CDR3 consists of 13 residues.

The V gene is TRBV15, the J gene TRBJ1-5; 7 bases fit TRBD1. Germline CDR1 is LNHNV and CDR2 is YYDKDF (reference sequence). V shed 2 bases, J shed 7 bases, and the junction held 8 bases outside the gene matches. The CDR3 runs to 15 residues. CDR3 coding DNA: TGTGCCACCAGCAGATCCGGGACAGCAACCCAGCCCCAGCATTTT. It translates to CATSRSGTATQPQHF.

The rearrangement uses TRBV4-1 and TRBJ2-1; a weak D match, TRBD1 (6 bases). Germline V lookup: CDR1 MGHRA, CDR2 YSYEKL. CDR3 length equals 19 residues. V lost 1 base to trimming and J lost 4 bases, with 23 bases between them. The CDR3 is CASSQVLVQGTLIYNEQFF. The CDR3 DNA reads TGCGCCAGCAGCCAAGTTTTGGTACAGGGAACCCTCATATACAATGAGCAGTTCTTC.

V gene TRBV11-3 combines with J gene TRBJ2-3, with 7 bases identical to TRBD2. V gave up 5 bases and J gave up 0 bases; unmatched junction bases: 11. Germline V gives CDR1 SGHNT, CDR2 YENEEA. This CDR3 is 17 amino acids long. The CDR3 sequence: CASSPGGWETSTDTQYF. The CDR3 region has the DNA TGTGCCAGCAGCCCGGGGGGTTGGGAAACGAGCACAGATACGCAGTATTTT.